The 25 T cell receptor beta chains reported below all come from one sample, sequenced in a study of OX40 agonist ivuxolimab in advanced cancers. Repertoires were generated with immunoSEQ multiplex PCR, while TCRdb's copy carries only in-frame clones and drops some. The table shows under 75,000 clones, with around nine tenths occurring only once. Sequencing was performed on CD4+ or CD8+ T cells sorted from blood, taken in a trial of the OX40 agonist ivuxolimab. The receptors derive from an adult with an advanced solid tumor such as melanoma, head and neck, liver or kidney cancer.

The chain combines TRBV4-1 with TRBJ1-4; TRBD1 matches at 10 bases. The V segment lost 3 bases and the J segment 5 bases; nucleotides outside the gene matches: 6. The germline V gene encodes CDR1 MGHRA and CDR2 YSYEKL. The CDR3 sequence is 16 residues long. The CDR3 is CASSQGQGTINEKLFF. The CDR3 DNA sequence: TGCGCCAGCAGCCAGGGACAGGGGACCATCAATGAAAAACTGTTTTTT.

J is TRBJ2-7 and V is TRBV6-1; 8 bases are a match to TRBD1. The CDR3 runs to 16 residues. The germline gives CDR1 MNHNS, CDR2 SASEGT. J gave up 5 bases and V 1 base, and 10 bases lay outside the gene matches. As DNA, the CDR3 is TGTGCCAGCAGTGAAGGACCGGGCAGGGGGCGAAACGAGCAGTACTTC. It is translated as CASSEGPGRGRNEQYF.

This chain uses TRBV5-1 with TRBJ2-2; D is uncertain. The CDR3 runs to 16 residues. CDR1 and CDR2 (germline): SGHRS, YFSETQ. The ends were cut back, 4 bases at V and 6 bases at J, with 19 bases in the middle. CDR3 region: CASSRSQGDIPGELFF. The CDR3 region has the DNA TGCGCCAGCAGCCGTTCCCAAGGAGACATCCCCGGGGAGCTGTTTTTT. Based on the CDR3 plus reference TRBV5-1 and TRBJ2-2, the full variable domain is KAGVTQTPRYLIKTRGQQVTLSCSPISGHRSVSWYQQTPGQGLQFLFEYFSETQRNKGNFPGRFSGRQFSNSRSEMNVSTLELGDSALYLCASSRSQGDIPGELFFGEGSRLTVL.

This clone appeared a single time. CDR3 nucleotides: TGTGCCTGGAGTCTTTCAGGGGTGAGCAATCAGCCCCAGCATTTT. Its translation is CAWSLSGVSNQPQHF. V usage is TRBV30 and J usage is TRBJ1-5; a possible D gene is TRBD1 (6 bases). Germline values: CDR1 GTSNPN, CDR2 SVGIG (reference sequence). Trimming removed 2 bases from V and 1 base from J, with 12 bases in between. This CDR3 is 15 amino acids long.

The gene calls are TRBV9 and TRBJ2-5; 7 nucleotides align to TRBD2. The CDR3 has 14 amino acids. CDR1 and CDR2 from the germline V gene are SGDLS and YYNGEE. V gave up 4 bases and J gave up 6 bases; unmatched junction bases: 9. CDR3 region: CASSLGRGGKTQYF. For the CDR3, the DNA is TGTGCCAGCAGCCTAGGGAGGGGAGGAAAGACCCAGTACTTC. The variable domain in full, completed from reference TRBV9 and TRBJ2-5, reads DSGVTQTPKHLITATGQRVTLRCSPRSGDLSVYWYQQSLDQGLQFLIQYYNGEERAKGNILERFSAQQFPDLHSELNLSSLELGDSALYFCASSLGRGGKTQYFGPGTRLLVL.

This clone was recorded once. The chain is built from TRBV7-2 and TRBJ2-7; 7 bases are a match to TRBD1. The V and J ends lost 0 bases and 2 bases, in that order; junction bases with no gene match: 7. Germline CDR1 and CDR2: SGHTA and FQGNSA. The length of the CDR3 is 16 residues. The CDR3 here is CASSLAYGTAPYEQYF. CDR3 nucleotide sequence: TGTGCCAGCAGCTTAGCGTACGGGACAGCCCCCTACGAGCAGTACTTC.

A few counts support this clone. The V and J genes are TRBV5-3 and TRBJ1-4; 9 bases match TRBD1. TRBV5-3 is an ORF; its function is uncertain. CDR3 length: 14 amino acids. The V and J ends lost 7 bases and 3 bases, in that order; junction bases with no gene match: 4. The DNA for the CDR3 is TGTGCCAGATGTAGGACAGGGGCTAATGAAAAACTGTTTTTT. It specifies CARCRTGANEKLFF.

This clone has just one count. CDR3 bases: TGCGCCAGCAGCCAGGGTGTCTGGCAGCCCCAGCATTTT. The encoded protein is CASSQGVWQPQHF. V and J are TRBV4-1 and TRBJ1-5, with D uncertain. Germline V CDR1 and CDR2: MGHRA, YSYEKL. The CDR3 is 13 amino acids. Trimming removed 3 bases at V and 7 bases at J, with 10 bases between.

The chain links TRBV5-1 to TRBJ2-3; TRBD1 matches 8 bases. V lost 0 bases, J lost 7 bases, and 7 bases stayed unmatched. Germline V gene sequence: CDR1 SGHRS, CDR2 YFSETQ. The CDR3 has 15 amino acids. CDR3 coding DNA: TGCGCCAGCAGCTTGGAATCAGGGGGCCCAAATACGCAGTATTTT. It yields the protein CASSLESGGPNTQYF.

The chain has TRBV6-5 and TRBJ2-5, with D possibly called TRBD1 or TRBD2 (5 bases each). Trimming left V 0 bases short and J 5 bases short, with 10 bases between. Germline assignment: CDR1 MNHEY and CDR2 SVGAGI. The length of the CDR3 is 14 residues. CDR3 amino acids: CASSYSGEKETQYF. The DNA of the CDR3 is TGTGCCAGCAGTTACTCGGGGGAGAAGGAGACCCAGTACTTC.

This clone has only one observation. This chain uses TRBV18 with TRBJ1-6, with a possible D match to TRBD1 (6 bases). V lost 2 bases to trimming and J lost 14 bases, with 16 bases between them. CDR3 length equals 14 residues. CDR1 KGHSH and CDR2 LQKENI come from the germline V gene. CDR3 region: CASSPGTQTTALHF. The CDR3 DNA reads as TGTGCCAGCTCACCAGGGACACAAACAACGGCCCTCCACTTT.

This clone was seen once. The CDR3 nucleotides are TGCGCCAGCAGCTTGGATGGGGGGAGCTATGGCTACACCTTC. This sequence encodes CASSLDGGSYGYTF. V is TRBV5-1 and J is TRBJ1-2; weak D call: TRBD1 (5 bases). Germline CDR1 is SGHRS and CDR2 is YFSETQ. This CDR3 region has 14 residues. Deletions cut 0 bases from V and 4 bases from J, with 10 bases between.

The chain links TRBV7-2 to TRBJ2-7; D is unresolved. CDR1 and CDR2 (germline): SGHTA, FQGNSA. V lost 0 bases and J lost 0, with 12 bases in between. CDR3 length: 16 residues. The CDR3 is CASSLASRPSSYEQYF. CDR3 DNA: TGTGCCAGCAGCTTAGCTTCGCGACCGAGCTCCTACGAGCAGTACTTC.

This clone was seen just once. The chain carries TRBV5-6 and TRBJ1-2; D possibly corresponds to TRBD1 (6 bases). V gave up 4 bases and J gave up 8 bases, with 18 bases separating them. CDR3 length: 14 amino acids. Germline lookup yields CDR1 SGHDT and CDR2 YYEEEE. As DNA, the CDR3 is TGTGCCAGCAGCGGGGCGCGCAGGGGACAAGGCTACACCTTC. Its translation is CASSGARRGQGYTF.

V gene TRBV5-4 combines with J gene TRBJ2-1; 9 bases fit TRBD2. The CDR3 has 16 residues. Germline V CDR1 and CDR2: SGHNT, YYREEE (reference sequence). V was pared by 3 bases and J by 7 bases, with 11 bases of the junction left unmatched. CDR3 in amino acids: CASSSKGTSRRNEQFF. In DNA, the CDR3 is TGTGCCAGCAGCTCTAAGGGGACTAGCAGGAGGAATGAGCAGTTCTTC.

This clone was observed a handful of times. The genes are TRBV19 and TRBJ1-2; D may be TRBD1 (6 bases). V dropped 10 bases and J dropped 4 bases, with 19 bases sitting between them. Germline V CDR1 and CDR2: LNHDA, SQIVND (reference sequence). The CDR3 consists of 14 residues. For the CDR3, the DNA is TGTGCCACCTCGGCAGGGACACGACTCTATGGCTACACCTTC. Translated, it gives CATSAGTRLYGYTF.

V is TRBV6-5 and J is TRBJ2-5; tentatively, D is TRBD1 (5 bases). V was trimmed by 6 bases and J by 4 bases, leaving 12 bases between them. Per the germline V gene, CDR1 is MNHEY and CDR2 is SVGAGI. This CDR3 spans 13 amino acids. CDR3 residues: CASSRARGETQYF. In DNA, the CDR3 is TGTGCCAGCAGCAGGGCCCGAGGAGAGACCCAGTACTTC.

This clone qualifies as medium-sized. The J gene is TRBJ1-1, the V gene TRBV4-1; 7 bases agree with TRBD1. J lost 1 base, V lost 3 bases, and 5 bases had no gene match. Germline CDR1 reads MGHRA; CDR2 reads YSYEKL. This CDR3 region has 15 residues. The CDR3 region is CASSQGQKSNTEAFF. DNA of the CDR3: TGCGCCAGCAGCCAGGGACAGAAATCGAACACTGAAGCTTTCTTT.

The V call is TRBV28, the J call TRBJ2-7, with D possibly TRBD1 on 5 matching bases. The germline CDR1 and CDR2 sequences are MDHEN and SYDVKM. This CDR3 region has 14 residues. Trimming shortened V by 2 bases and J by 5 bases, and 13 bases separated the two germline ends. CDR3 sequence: CASSLGGARDEQYF. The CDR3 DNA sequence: TGTGCCAGCAGTTTAGGTGGGGCAAGGGACGAGCAGTACTTC.

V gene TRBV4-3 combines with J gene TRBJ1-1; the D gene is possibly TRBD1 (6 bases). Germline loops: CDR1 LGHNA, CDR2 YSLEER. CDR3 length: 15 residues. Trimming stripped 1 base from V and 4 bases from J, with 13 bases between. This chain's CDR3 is CASSQVRGGFTEAFF. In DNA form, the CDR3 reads TGCGCCAGCAGCCAAGTTAGGGGGGGGTTCACTGAAGCTTTCTTT.

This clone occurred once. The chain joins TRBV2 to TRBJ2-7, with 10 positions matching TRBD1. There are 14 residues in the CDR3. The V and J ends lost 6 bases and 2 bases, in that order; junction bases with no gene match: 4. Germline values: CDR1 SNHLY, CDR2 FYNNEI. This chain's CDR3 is CASRSDRGTYEQYF. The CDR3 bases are TGTGCCAGCAGGTCGGACAGGGGGACCTACGAGCAGTACTTC.

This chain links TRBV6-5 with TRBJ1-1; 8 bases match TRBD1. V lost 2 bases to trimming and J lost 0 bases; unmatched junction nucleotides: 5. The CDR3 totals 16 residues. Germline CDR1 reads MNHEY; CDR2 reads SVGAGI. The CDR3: CASSYGGQAMNTEAFF. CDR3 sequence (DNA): TGTGCCAGCAGTTACGGGGGACAGGCCATGAACACTGAAGCTTTCTTT.

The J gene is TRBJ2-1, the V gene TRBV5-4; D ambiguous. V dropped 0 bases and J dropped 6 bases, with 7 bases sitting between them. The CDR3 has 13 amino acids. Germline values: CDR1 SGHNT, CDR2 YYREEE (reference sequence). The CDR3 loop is CASSLGGPNEQFF. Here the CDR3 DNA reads TGTGCCAGCAGCTTGGGCGGCCCCAATGAGCAGTTCTTC.

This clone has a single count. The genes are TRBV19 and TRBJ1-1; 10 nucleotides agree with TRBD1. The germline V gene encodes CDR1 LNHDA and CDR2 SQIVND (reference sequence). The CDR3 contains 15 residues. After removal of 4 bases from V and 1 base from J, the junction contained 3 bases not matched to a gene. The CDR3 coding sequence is TGTGCCAGTAGTAAGGGACAGGGGAGGAACACTGAAGCTTTCTTT. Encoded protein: CASSKGQGRNTEAFF.

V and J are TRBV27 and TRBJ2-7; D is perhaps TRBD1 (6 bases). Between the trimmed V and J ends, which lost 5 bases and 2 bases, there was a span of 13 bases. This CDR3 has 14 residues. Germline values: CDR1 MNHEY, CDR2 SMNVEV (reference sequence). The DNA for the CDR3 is TGTGCCAGCAGTGCCCGCAGGGGACCCTACGAGCAGTACTTC. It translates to CASSARRGPYEQYF.